This TCR beta chain was captured by sequencing in a study of human T cells and chemical hapten exposure. As for the study in general: Upper-back patches of 0.01% DPC were read at 6 days.

Overall study results and limits: Expanded TCRs made up significantly more big CDR3 similarity clusters than controls did. Sensitizing to DPC left TCRs with a frequency above 1 in 1000 unaltered.

This clonotype occurred many times. Its antigen is not identified. One end of the junction varies from germline; a read error may be responsible. TCRdb reprocessed the RACE reads via MiXCR and lists one record per CDR3 protein. The sample contains around 340,000 distinct CDR3 sequences, under 9% of which appear only once. Stated time point: patch test 1, 2 weeks after DPC sensitization. Treatment indicated: therapeutic diphenylcyclopropenone sensitization with weekly scalp DPC. Venepuncture was done earlier than the placement of each patch test. CDR1 and CDR2 from the germline V gene are SEHNR and FQNEAQ (reference sequence). The CDR3 sequence is 13 residues long.

The chain recombines TRBV7-9 with TRBJ2-2; D is uncertain. The TCR sequence derives from a woman aged 18-35 years with alopecia areata. Some clones in this sample may be carry-over from other donors' samples. Material: whole blood, obtained in connection with sensitization to the hapten diphenylcyclopropenone (DPC). CDR3 sequence (DNA): TGTGCCAGCAGCTCCAATTACATACCGGGCCCAGATTTT. The encoded protein is CASSSNYIPGPDF.